This T cell receptor (beta chain) was captured in a study of T cell responses to AZD1222 COVID-19 vaccine. Data came from immunoSEQ multiplex PCR; TCRdb stores just in-frame clones and leaves some out. The sample has 84,000 or so clones, approximately 92% seen once. This clone was recorded only once. What it binds is not known. Points from the study as a whole: None of the repertoires were sampled until the peak T cell response had passed.

Specimen: peripheral blood, collected on day 0 of AZD1222 vaccination. This clonotype was obtained from an adult in good health.

CDR3 in amino acids: CASSPLRGPRPIHEQFF. The CDR3 DNA reads as TGTGCCAGCAGTCCTCTCCGGGGTCCCCGGCCTATCCATGAGCAGTTCTTC. V and J are TRBV28 and TRBJ2-1, with D perhaps matching TRBD2 (5 bases). The length of the CDR3 is 17 residues. CDR1 and CDR2 (germline): MDHEN, SYDVKM. V gave up 5 bases and J gave up 8 bases, with 25 bases separating them.